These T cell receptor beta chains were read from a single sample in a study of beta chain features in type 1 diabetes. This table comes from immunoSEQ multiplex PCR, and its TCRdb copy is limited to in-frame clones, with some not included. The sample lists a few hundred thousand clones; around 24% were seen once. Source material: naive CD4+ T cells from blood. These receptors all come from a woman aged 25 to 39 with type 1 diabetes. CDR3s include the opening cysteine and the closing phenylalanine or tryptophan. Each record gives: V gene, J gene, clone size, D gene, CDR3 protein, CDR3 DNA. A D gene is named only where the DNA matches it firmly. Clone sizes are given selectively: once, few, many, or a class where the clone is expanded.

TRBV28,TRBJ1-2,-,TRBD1,CASSLTGVGYGYTF,TGTGCCAGCAGCCTGACAGGGGTCGGCTATGGCTACACCTTC
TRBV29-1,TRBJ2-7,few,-,CSVATGPLGYEQYF,TGCAGCGTGGCGACAGGTCCCCTTGGATACGAGCAGTACTTC
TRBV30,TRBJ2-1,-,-,CAHSGQNNNEQFF,TGTGCCCACAGCGGGCAAAACAACAATGAGCAGTTCTTC
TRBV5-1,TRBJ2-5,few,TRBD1,CASSSTGQETQYF,TGCGCCAGCAGCTCGACAGGGCAAGAGACCCAGTACTTC
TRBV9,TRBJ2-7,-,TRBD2,CASSAQLADSYEQYF,TGTGCCAGCAGCGCCCAACTAGCGGACTCCTACGAGCAGTACTTC
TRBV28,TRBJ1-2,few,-,CASSLFSYGYTF,TGTGCCAGCAGTTTATTTAGCTATGGCTACACCTTC
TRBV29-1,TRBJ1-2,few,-,CSVEDRNYGYTF,TGCAGCGTTGAGGACAGAAATTATGGCTACACCTTC
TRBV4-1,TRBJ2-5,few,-,CASSQDYQQETQYF,TGCGCCAGCAGCCAAGACTACCAACAAGAGACCCAGTACTTC
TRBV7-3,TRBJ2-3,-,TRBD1,CASSSQGATDTQYF,TGTGCCAGCAGCTCACAGGGGGCGACAGATACGCAGTATTTT
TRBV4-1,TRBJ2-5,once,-,CASSTARAKETQYF,TGCGCCAGCAGCACGGCGCGGGCGAAAGAGACCCAGTACTTC
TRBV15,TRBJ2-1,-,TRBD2,CATSRVGLAGAYNEQFF,TGTGCCACCAGCAGAGTTGGTCTAGCGGGAGCCTACAATGAGCAGTTCTTC
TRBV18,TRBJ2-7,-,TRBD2,CASSPSSGSSYEQYF,TGTGCCAGCTCACCGTCTAGCGGGAGCTCCTACGAGCAGTACTTC
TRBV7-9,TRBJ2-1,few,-,CASSRQATTNNEQFF,TGTGCCAGCAGCCGTCAAGCGACTACGAATAATGAGCAGTTCTTC
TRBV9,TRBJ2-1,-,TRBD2,CASSVLAGSYNEQFF,TGTGCCAGCAGCGTACTAGCGGGCTCCTACAATGAGCAGTTCTTC
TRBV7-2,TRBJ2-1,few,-,CASSFLAGTSHEQFF,TGTGCCAGCAGCTTTCTCGCCGGAACTAGCCATGAGCAGTTCTTC
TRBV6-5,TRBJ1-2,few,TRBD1,CASSSQGAGGGYTF,TGTGCCAGCAGTTCACAGGGGGCGGGAGGTGGCTACACCTTC
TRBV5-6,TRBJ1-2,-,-,CASSVYRESYGYTF,TGTGCCAGCAGCGTGTACAGGGAAAGCTATGGCTACACCTTC
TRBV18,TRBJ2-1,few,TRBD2,CASSGLAEYNEQFF,TGTGCCAGCTCAGGGCTAGCGGAGTACAATGAGCAGTTCTTC
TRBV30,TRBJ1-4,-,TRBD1,CAWSRDRGHEKLFF,TGTGCCTGGAGTCGAGACAGGGGGCATGAAAAACTGTTTTTT
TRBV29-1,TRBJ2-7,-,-,CSAGTGLYEQYF,TGCAGCGCGGGTACAGGGCTCTACGAGCAGTACTTC
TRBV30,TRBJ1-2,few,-,CACTTPPGSGSYTF,TGTGCCTGCACCACCCCTCCGGGATCTGGGTCCTACACCTTC
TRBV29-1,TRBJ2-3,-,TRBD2,CSAHLLAEVTDTQYF,TGCAGCGCCCACCTTCTAGCGGAGGTCACAGATACGCAGTATTTT
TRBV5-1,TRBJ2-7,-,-,CASKVDGAYEQYF,TGCGCCAGCAAAGTGGACGGGGCCTACGAGCAGTACTTC
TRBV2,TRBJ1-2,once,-,CASRVQGSNYGYTF,TGTGCCAGCAGAGTACAGGGTTCCAACTATGGCTACACCTTC